Below are 22 T cell receptor beta chains sequenced from a single sample in a study of blood T cell repertoires in COVID-19. Produced via immunoSEQ multiplex PCR; TCRdb's table is partial and in-frame only. The table shows roughly 110,000 clones, with around 80% occurring only once. What was sequenced was peripheral blood. The receptors originated from a woman in her sixties with acute or convalescent COVID-19.

The chain has TRBV19 and TRBJ2-2; D might be TRBD1 (6 bases). This CDR3 has 15 amino acids. V was clipped by 5 bases and J by 1 base, with 11 bases between them. Germline V gene sequence: CDR1 LNHDA, CDR2 SQIVND (reference sequence). CDR3 region: CASSLPDRNTGELFF. The CDR3 region has the DNA TGTGCCAGTAGTCTACCGGACAGGAACACCGGGGAGCTGTTTTTT.

The V call is TRBV7-3, the J call TRBJ2-1; TRBD1 matches at 7 bases. From germline, CDR1 is SGHTA and CDR2 FQGTGA. CDR3 length equals 13 residues. Trimming removed 5 bases from V and 7 bases from J; junction bases left unmatched: 5. The CDR3 nucleotides are TGTGCCAGCAGCCCCCGACAGGGAAATGAGCAGTTCTTC. It codes for CASSPRQGNEQFF.

The rearrangement links TRBV4-1 to TRBJ2-3; 11 bases are shared with TRBD2. V lost 3 bases and J lost 2; bases outside the gene matches: 7. CDR1 and CDR2 (germline): MGHRA, YSYEKL. The CDR3 consists of 17 residues. The CDR3 reads CASSHQTSGVNTDTQYF. In DNA form, the CDR3 reads TGCGCCAGCAGCCACCAGACTAGCGGGGTTAACACAGATACGCAGTATTTT.

The chain uses TRBV7-9 and TRBJ1-1; 7 bases line up with TRBD1. Per the germline V gene, CDR1 is SEHNR and CDR2 is FQNEAQ (reference sequence). This CDR3 region has 16 residues. J lost 6 bases, V lost 4 bases, and 14 bases had no gene match. The CDR3 sequence: CASSSGLGRGYSEAFF. For the CDR3, the DNA is TGTGCCAGCAGCTCCGGTTTGGGCAGGGGGTATTCTGAAGCTTTCTTT.

The chain links TRBV11-2 to TRBJ2-7, with D possibly TRBD1 on 6 matching bases. CDR3 size: 15 residues. Germline V CDR1 and CDR2: SGHAT, FQNNGV. V was clipped by 7 bases and J by 0 bases, with 16 bases between them. Written as DNA, the CDR3 is TGTGCCAGCACCGACTCCCCAGGGGTCTCCTACGAGCAGTACTTC. This codes for CASTDSPGVSYEQYF.

V is TRBV27 and J is TRBJ2-5, with 9 bases aligning to TRBD1. The CDR3 runs to 15 residues. With 0 bases clipped from V and 4 bases from J, the junction kept 3 bases outside the gene matches. Germline-derived CDR1 and CDR2 are MNHEY and SMNVEV (reference sequence). CDR3: CASSLSGTGRETQYF. CDR3 coding DNA: TGTGCCAGCAGTTTATCCGGGACAGGGCGAGAGACCCAGTACTTC.

This chain joins TRBV4-2 and TRBJ2-7; 9 nucleotides agree with TRBD2. CDR1 and CDR2 from the germline V gene are LGHNA and YNFKEQ. The CDR3 has 16 residues. J lost 3 bases, V lost 4 bases, and 10 bases had no gene match. Written as DNA, the CDR3 is TGTGCCAGCAGCCCAGGGGCTAGCGGGAACCTCTACGAGCAGTACTTC. This gives the protein CASSPGASGNLYEQYF.

The chain combines TRBV15 with TRBJ1-1; D is perhaps TRBD1 (6 bases). Germline V gene lookup returns CDR1 LNHNV and CDR2 YYDKDF (reference sequence). Between the trimmed V and J ends, which lost 2 bases and 5 bases, there was a span of 9 bases. The CDR3 extends over 13 amino acids. The CDR3 sequence is CATSRRQETEAFF. The CDR3 DNA sequence: TGTGCCACCAGCAGAAGACAGGAGACTGAAGCTTTCTTT.

V and J are TRBV5-1 and TRBJ2-3, with 11 positions matching TRBD2. V lost 0 bases to trimming and J lost 0 bases; unmatched junction nucleotides: 6. Germline V gives CDR1 SGHRS, CDR2 YFSETQ. This CDR3 contains 18 residues. The chain's CDR3 is CASSLESSGGFSTDTQYF. The CDR3 DNA reads as TGCGCCAGCAGCTTGGAGTCTAGCGGGGGGTTTAGCACAGATACGCAGTATTTT.

This rearrangement joins TRBV20-1 to TRBJ2-7, with TRBD2 as a possible D gene (7 bases). The ends were cut back, 3 bases at V and 1 base at J, with 16 bases in the middle. The CDR3 has 15 amino acids. Germline CDR1 and CDR2: DFQATT and SNEGSKA (reference sequence). DNA for the CDR3: TGCAGTGCTAGTTTGGTACAGGGAGGGTCCTACGAGCAGTACTTC. It translates to CSASLVQGGSYEQYF.

The rearrangement joins TRBV5-5 to TRBJ2-7; the match to TRBD1 covers 8 bases. V shed 0 bases, J shed 1 base, and the junction held 3 bases outside the gene matches. The CDR3 has 15 residues. From germline, CDR1 is SGHKS and CDR2 YYEKEE (reference sequence). The DNA of the CDR3 is TGTGCCAGCAGCTTGGGTAGGACAGGGTCCTACGAGCAGTACTTC. This gives the protein CASSLGRTGSYEQYF.

The table lists this clone with a few counts. V usage is TRBV6-4 and J usage is TRBJ1-1; 10 positions agree with TRBD1. Germline V gene sequence: CDR1 MRHNA, CDR2 SNTAGT. CDR3 size: 14 residues. J lost 4 bases, V lost 3 bases, and 2 bases had no gene match. The CDR3 spells CASSETGGLTEAFF. The DNA for the CDR3 is TGTGCCAGCAGTGAGACAGGGGGCCTCACTGAAGCTTTCTTT.

The DNA for the CDR3 is TGCGCCAGCAGCCCCCAGACACCTGCCTACAATGAGCAGTTCTTC. Translating it yields CASSPQTPAYNEQFF. The chain couples TRBV5-1 to TRBJ2-1; D unresolved. Trimming shortened V by 4 bases and J by 2 bases, and 13 bases separated the two germline ends. The CDR3 has 15 amino acids. The germline gives CDR1 SGHRS, CDR2 YFSETQ.

The rearrangement uses TRBV5-1 and TRBJ2-1; 8 bases are shared with TRBD2. The CDR3 contains 15 residues. J was trimmed by 7 bases and V by 2 bases; bases with no gene match: 8. Per the germline V gene, CDR1 is SGHRS and CDR2 is YFSETQ. For the CDR3, the DNA is TGCGCCAGCAGCTTAGGAGCGGGGGTGAGAAATGAGCAGTTCTTC. This gives the protein CASSLGAGVRNEQFF.

V gene TRBV7-2 combines with J gene TRBJ1-6; 7 bases are a match to TRBD1. This CDR3 region has 14 residues. Looked up from germline, CDR1 is SGHTA and CDR2 is FQGNSA. V gave up 4 bases and J gave up 7 bases; unmatched junction bases: 4. For the CDR3, the DNA is TGTGCCAGCAGCTGGGGGACAGAAAATTCACCCCTCCACTTT. Translating it yields CASSWGTENSPLHF.

V usage is TRBV3-1 (or the pseudogene TRBV3-2) and J usage is TRBJ2-2, with a tentative D call TRBD2 (6 bases). Germline assignment: CDR1 LGHDT and CDR2 YNNKEL (reference sequence). The V end was cut by 0 bases, the J end by 2 bases, with 7 bases between. The CDR3 is 15 amino acids. The CDR3 loop is CASSQDGRNTGELFF. Here the CDR3 DNA reads TGTGCCAGCAGCCAAGACGGGAGAAACACCGGGGAGCTGTTTTTT.

The chain joins TRBV4-1 to TRBJ1-5, with D possibly being TRBD1 (6 bases). This CDR3 has 15 amino acids. Germline assignment: CDR1 MGHRA and CDR2 YSYEKL. Trimming left V 3 bases short and J 6 bases short, with 15 bases between. CDR3 sequence: CASSHPGQRGQPQHF. CDR3 bases: TGCGCCAGCAGCCACCCCGGACAGCGGGGTCAGCCCCAGCATTTT.

J is TRBJ2-2 and V is TRBV11-2; TRBD1 agrees at 9 bases. CDR3 length: 16 amino acids. The J segment lost 6 bases and the V segment lost 4 bases, leaving 9 bases of the junction unmatched. Germline V gene lookup returns CDR1 SGHAT and CDR2 FQNNGV. This CDR3 is CASSYPGQGLPGELFF. The CDR3 DNA reads as TGTGCCAGCAGCTATCCGGGACAGGGTCTTCCCGGGGAGCTGTTTTTT.

V usage is TRBV5-4 and J usage is TRBJ2-2; 7 bases align to TRBD1. Unmatched junction bases numbered 3, after V lost 4 bases and J lost 3 bases. CDR3 length: 14 amino acids. The germline gives CDR1 SGHNT, CDR2 YYREEE (reference sequence). Here the CDR3 reads CASSRGQDTGELFF. The CDR3 region has the DNA TGTGCCAGCAGCCGCGGACAGGACACCGGGGAGCTGTTTTTT.

The chain couples TRBV7-6 to TRBJ1-3; 8 nucleotides match TRBD1. CDR1 is SGHVS, CDR2 FNYEAQ, per germline. J gave up 0 bases and V 2 bases, and 12 bases lay outside the gene matches. This CDR3 spans 19 amino acids. CDR3 sequence reads: CASSLSPVGTGGSGNTIYF. The CDR3 coding sequence is TGTGCCAGCAGCTTATCCCCTGTGGGGACAGGCGGCTCTGGAAACACCATATATTTT.

This rearrangement joins TRBV7-2 to TRBJ1-2; 7 bases line up with TRBD1. The junction had 4 bases not matched to a gene; V was cut back by 3 bases and J by 6 bases. Germline-derived CDR1 and CDR2 are SGHTA and FQGNSA. The CDR3 loop spans 13 amino acids. The CDR3 loop reads CASSLRQGDGYTF. Here the CDR3 DNA reads TGTGCCAGCAGCTTGAGACAGGGAGATGGCTACACCTTC.

The chain employs TRBV28 and TRBJ2-1, with D unresolved. Germline V gene sequence: CDR1 MDHEN, CDR2 SYDVKM. V was trimmed by 2 bases and J by 2 bases, leaving 7 bases between them. The CDR3 sequence is 14 residues long. The CDR3 is CASSLGLPYNEQFF. The CDR3 nucleotides read TGTGCCAGCAGTTTAGGGCTACCCTACAATGAGCAGTTCTTC.